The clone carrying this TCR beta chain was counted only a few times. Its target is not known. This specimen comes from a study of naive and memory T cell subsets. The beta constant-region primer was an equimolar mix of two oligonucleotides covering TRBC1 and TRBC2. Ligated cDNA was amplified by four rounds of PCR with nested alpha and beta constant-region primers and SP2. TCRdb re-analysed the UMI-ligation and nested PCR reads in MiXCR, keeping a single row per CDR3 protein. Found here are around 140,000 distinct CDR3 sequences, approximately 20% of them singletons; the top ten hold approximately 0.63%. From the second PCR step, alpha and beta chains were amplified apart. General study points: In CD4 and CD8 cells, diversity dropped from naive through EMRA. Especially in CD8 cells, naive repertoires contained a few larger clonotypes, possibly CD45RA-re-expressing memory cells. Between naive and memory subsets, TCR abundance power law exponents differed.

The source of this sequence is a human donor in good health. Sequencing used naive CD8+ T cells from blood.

The CDR3, as DNA: TGTGCCAGCAGCTATACAGGGGTCCACGAGCAGTACTTC. Its protein product is CASSYTGVHEQYF. The chain combines TRBV27 with TRBJ2-7; 7 nucleotides line up with TRBD1. Per germline, CDR1 MNHEY and CDR2 SMNVEV (reference sequence). With 6 bases clipped from V and 5 bases from J, the junction kept 7 bases outside the gene matches. This CDR3 spans 13 amino acids.